The rows below give T cell receptor beta chains drawn from one sample of a study of vaccination effects on CD4 cells after COVID-19. Antigens of these TCRs are unknown. The table came from immunoSEQ multiplex PCR; TCRdb's copy has only in-frame clones and leaves some out. The sample has about 34,000 clones; about 68% are singletons. Sequences were derived from CD4+ T cells from PBMCs cultured without peptide, sampled after COVID-19 vaccination. The receptors were sampled from a human donor who had a prior SARS-CoV-2 infection. Both conserved end residues are part of each CDR3. The D gene is left open where the match is weak. Expanded clones get a size class; other rows say once, few or many, or leave the size out.

V: TRBV6-6; J: TRBJ1-5; D: -; size: -; DNA: TGTGCCAGCAGCGACGGGACCTATAGCAATCAGCCCCAGCATTTT; CDR3: CASSDGTYSNQPQHF
V: TRBV3-1/TRBV3-2; J: TRBJ1-2; D: -; size: -; DNA: TGTGCCAGCAGCCAAGGGGACGGGACTAACTATGGCTACACCTTC; CDR3: CASSQGDGTNYGYTF
V: TRBV9; J: TRBJ2-1; D: TRBD2; size: -; DNA: TGTGCCAGCAGCGTTGGACTAGCGGAGAACAATGAGCAGTTCTTC; CDR3: CASSVGLAENNEQFF
V: TRBV6-5; J: TRBJ1-4; D: TRBD1; size: -; DNA: TGTGCCAGCAGTTACTCACCGACAGGGGTTAATGAAAAACTGTTTTTT; CDR3: CASSYSPTGVNEKLFF
V: TRBV6-5; J: TRBJ2-7; D: TRBD1; size: -; DNA: TGTGCCAGCAGCGGACAGGGCGTTTACGAGCAGTACTTC; CDR3: CASSGQGVYEQYF
V: TRBV10-3; J: TRBJ1-6; D: -; size: -; DNA: TGTGCCATCAGTGAGTCGCCGGGACGCAAAAATTCACCCCTCCACTTT; CDR3: CAISESPGRKNSPLHF
V: TRBV6-6; J: TRBJ1-1; D: TRBD1; size: -; DNA: TGTGCCAGCAGTCGATCCGGGACAGGGGGGAATGCTTTCTTT; CDR3: CASSRSGTGGNAFF
V: TRBV28; J: TRBJ2-3; D: -; size: -; DNA: TGTGCCAGCAGCAGGGTGAGCGAGGTGAGAGATACGCAGTATTTT; CDR3: CASSRVSEVRDTQYF
V: TRBV6-1; J: TRBJ2-7; D: TRBD2; size: -; DNA: TGTGCCAGCAGTGCCGGGACTAGCGGGAGTGCAAGCTCCTACGAGCAGTACTTC; CDR3: CASSAGTSGSASSYEQYF
V: TRBV6-2/TRBV6-3; J: TRBJ2-7; D: -; size: few; DNA: TGTGCCAGCAGTTACTCGAAACAGTCCCAATACTCCTACGAGCAGTACTTC; CDR3: CASSYSKQSQYSYEQYF
V: TRBV30; J: TRBJ1-3; D: TRBD1; size: few; DNA: TGTGCCTGGAACAGGGGCCTTGGCGGAAACACCATATATTTT; CDR3: CAWNRGLGGNTIYF
V: TRBV10-3; J: TRBJ2-1; D: -; size: -; DNA: TGTGCCATCGGGGGAGGCAATGAGCAGTTCTTC; CDR3: CAIGGGNEQFF
V: TRBV19; J: TRBJ2-5; D: -; size: -; DNA: TGTGCCAGTAGTAGGGCGGGGGCGAACCAAGAGACCCAGTACTTC; CDR3: CASSRAGANQETQYF
V: TRBV7-9; J: TRBJ2-1; D: TRBD2; size: few; DNA: TGTGCCAGCAGCTCATGGACTAGCGGGAGGTTTGATGAGCAGTTCTTC; CDR3: CASSSWTSGRFDEQFF
V: TRBV5-6; J: TRBJ1-2; D: -; size: -; DNA: TGTGCCAGCAGCTTGTTCCAGGGAAGCGGTGGCTACACCTTC; CDR3: CASSLFQGSGGYTF
V: TRBV7-9; J: TRBJ2-3; D: TRBD1; size: -; DNA: TGTGCCAGCAGCTTAGGGACAGGGGACTTCACAGATACGCAGTATTTT; CDR3: CASSLGTGDFTDTQYF
V: TRBV18; J: TRBJ1-1; D: -; size: -; DNA: TGTGCCAGCTCACCTCCGGGAATTCGGGCTGAAGCTTTCTTT; CDR3: CASSPPGIRAEAFF
V: TRBV3-1/TRBV3-2; J: TRBJ2-5; D: TRBD2; size: -; DNA: TGTGCCAGCAGCCCATTGGGGGGGGACGGAGAGACCCAGTACTTC; CDR3: CASSPLGGDGETQYF
V: TRBV2; J: TRBJ1-5; D: -; size: few; DNA: TGTGCCAGCAGTCAAGAGAGGGGAAATCAGCCCCAGCATTTT; CDR3: CASSQERGNQPQHF
V: TRBV7-2; J: TRBJ2-3; D: TRBD1; size: -; DNA: TGTGCCAGCAGCCCAAGGGGACAGGGGTTCTCTCGGACAGATACGCAGTATTTT; CDR3: CASSPRGQGFSRTDTQYF
V: TRBV5-8; J: TRBJ1-5; D: TRBD1; size: -; DNA: TGTGCCAGCAGCTCCGGACAGGGTCGCAATCAGCCCCAGCATTTT; CDR3: CASSSGQGRNQPQHF
V: TRBV7-2; J: TRBJ2-3; D: -; size: -; DNA: TGTGCCAGCAGCCCCCAGGGAGATACGCAGTATTTT; CDR3: CASSPQGDTQYF